The source of this T cell receptor (beta chain) is a study of OX40 agonist ivuxolimab in advanced cancers. In the study overall: The diagnoses of dose-escalation patients were hepatocellular carcinoma, melanoma, renal cell or head and neck cancer. Three patients, one with hepatocellular carcinoma and two with cutaneous melanoma, achieved partial responses.

Losses at the gene ends were 1 base for V and 7 bases for J; bases not matched to a gene: 9. The CDR3 spans 16 residues. CDR1 and CDR2 from the germline V gene are SGHDT and YYEEEE. Here immunoSEQ multiplex PCR was the method, and the copy in TCRdb shows in-frame clones only, minus some. This table has about 69,000 clones, around 90% appearing once. Blood sampling took place at baseline, cycle 4 day 1, and cycle 7 day 1. This TCR derives from an adult with an advanced solid tumor such as melanoma, head and neck, liver or kidney cancer. Sample: CD4+ or CD8+ T cells sorted from blood, taken in a trial of the OX40 agonist ivuxolimab. The chain employs TRBV5-6 and TRBJ2-3; 10 nucleotides align to TRBD2. The CDR3 DNA is TGTGCCAGCAGCTTGAGTCTAGCGGGAGATTTTAATACGCAGTATTTT. This gives the protein CASSLSLAGDFNTQYF.